These 20 T cell receptor beta chains were all obtained from the same sample, sequenced in a study of cytomegalovirus exposure and HLA in healthy donors. The PCR was carried out with 60 Vbeta primers and 13 Jbeta primers. Clones were read by immunoSEQ multiplex PCR, and TCRdb kept only the in-frame ones, dropping some. The sample shows fewer than 150,000 clones, 75% to 85% of them seen only once. Specimen: PBMCs. The receptors here all came from a man aged 40-50 years in good health and CMV-seronegative.

The V call is TRBV28, the J call TRBJ1-5; 8 bases line up with TRBD1. Germline CDR1 MDHEN, CDR2 SYDVKM. The CDR3 runs to 15 residues. Losses at the gene ends were 4 bases for V and 5 bases for J; bases not matched to a gene: 7. CDR3 residues: CASSSGQGSHQPQHF. CDR3 coding DNA: TGTGCCAGCAGTTCCGGACAGGGCTCTCATCAGCCCCAGCATTTT.

The chain uses TRBV19 and TRBJ2-3; maybe TRBD2 (6 bases). The ends were cut back, 6 bases at V and 4 bases at J, with 14 bases in the middle. Germline CDR1 LNHDA, CDR2 SQIVND (reference sequence). The CDR3 is 14 residues long. CDR3 residues: CASSLAPGADTQYF. Written as DNA, the CDR3 is TGTGCCAGTAGCCTAGCGCCTGGCGCAGATACGCAGTATTTT. The full variable domain, rest sourced from reference TRBV19 and TRBJ2-3, is DGGITQSPKYLFRKEGQNVTLSCEQNLNHDAMYWYRQDPGQGLRLIYYSQIVNDFQKGDIAEGYSVSREKKESFPLTVTSAQKNPTAFYLCASSLAPGADTQYFGPGTRLTVL.

The V gene is TRBV11-2, the J gene TRBJ1-2, with TRBD1 identical over 8 bases. This CDR3 comprises 14 residues. Germline CDR1 reads SGHAT; CDR2 reads FQNNGV. Trimming took 1 base from V and 7 from J; bases not matched to a gene: 5. The CDR3, as DNA: TGTGCCAGCAGCTTAGGGACAGGGAAAGGTGGCTACACCTTC. Translated, it gives CASSLGTGKGGYTF.

The chain joins TRBV7-2 to TRBJ2-1; 8 bases agree with TRBD1. Germline V gene lookup returns CDR1 SGHTA and CDR2 FQGNSA. The CDR3 loop spans 14 amino acids. J lost 4 bases, V lost 3 bases, and 2 bases had no gene match. The CDR3 sequence: CASSFRGQYNEQFF. CDR3 in DNA: TGTGCCAGCAGCTTCAGGGGGCAGTACAATGAGCAGTTCTTC. The full variable domain, in which reference TRBV7-2 and TRBJ2-1 provide the parts outside the CDR3, is GAGVSQSPSNKVTEKGKDVELRCDPISGHTALYWYRQSLGQGLEFLIYFQGNSAPDKSGLPSDRFSAERTGGSVSTLTIQRTQQEDSAVYLCASSFRGQYNEQFFGPGTRLTVL.

The chain carries TRBV2 and TRBJ1-4; D ambiguous. This CDR3 is built from 14 residues. In germline, CDR1 is SNHLY, CDR2 FYNNEI. V dropped 4 bases and J dropped 4 bases, with 10 bases sitting between them. The CDR3 coding sequence is TGTGCCAGCAGTGTGAGGCAGCTTAATGAAAAACTGTTTTTT. This codes for CASSVRQLNEKLFF. Together with reference TRBV2 and TRBJ1-4, the CDR3 gives the full variable domain: EPEVTQTPSHQVTQMGQEVILRCVPISNHLYFYWYRQILGQKVEFLVSFYNNEISEKSEIFDDQFSVERPDGSNFTLKIRSTKLEDSAMYFCASSVRQLNEKLFFGSGTQLSVL.

The chain has TRBV6-5 and TRBJ2-1; no definite D call. V lost 4 bases, J lost 6 bases, and 13 bases lay in between. The CDR3 is 14 amino acids. Germline CDR1 and CDR2: MNHEY and SVGAGI. This CDR3 reads CASSLRLESNEQFF. As DNA, the CDR3 is TGTGCCAGCAGTTTGCGACTGGAAAGCAATGAGCAGTTCTTC.

The CDR3 sequence is CASSFNGGSYEQYF. The CDR3 DNA sequence: TGTGCCAGCAGTTTTAACGGGGGCTCCTACGAGCAGTACTTC. The chain combines TRBV27 with TRBJ2-7; the D gene is possibly TRBD2 (6 bases). Trimming pared 3 bases from V and 0 bases from J, leaving 9 bases between. The CDR3 consists of 14 residues. Germline V gives CDR1 MNHEY, CDR2 SMNVEV (reference sequence).

The rearrangement joins TRBV30 to TRBJ1-2; D uncertain. The CDR3 is 13 amino acids. The germline gives CDR1 GTSNPN, CDR2 SVGIG (reference sequence). Trimming took 4 bases from V and 5 from J, leaving 14 bases between them. The CDR3 is CAWNDQTIYGYTF. The DNA of the CDR3 is TGTGCCTGGAATGACCAGACAATATATGGCTACACCTTC.

The chain combines TRBV10-3 with TRBJ1-1, with 8 bases matching TRBD1. The germline V gene has CDR1 ENHRY and CDR2 SYGVKD. CDR3 length: 14 amino acids. V dropped 6 bases and J dropped 6; count of bases not matched to a gene: 9. The CDR3, as DNA: TGTGCCATCAGCGGTACAGGGGGAGGGTCTGAAGCTTTCTTT. Translating gives CAISGTGGGSEAFF.

This sequence joins TRBV30 and TRBJ2-7; a weak D match, TRBD2 (5 bases). Germline V lookup: CDR1 GTSNPN, CDR2 SVGIG (reference sequence). The CDR3 length is 11 residues. The V gene lost 3 bases and the J gene lost 2 bases, with 5 bases spanning the gap. Here the CDR3 reads CAWSGAYEQYF. The CDR3 DNA sequence: TGTGCCTGGAGCGGGGCCTACGAGCAGTACTTC.

CDR3 sequence reads: CASSDEGQGGPQHF. CDR3 DNA: TGTGCCAGTAGTGATGAGGGACAGGGAGGGCCCCAGCATTTT. V and J are TRBV19 and TRBJ1-5; 9 positions match TRBD1. With 5 bases clipped from V and 9 bases from J, the junction kept 8 bases outside the gene matches. CDR3 length: 14 amino acids. Germline V gives CDR1 LNHDA, CDR2 SQIVND (reference sequence).

This chain links TRBV10-3 with TRBJ2-3; D is ambiguous. Trimming pared 9 bases from V and 0 bases from J, leaving 19 bases between. Germline CDR1 is ENHRY and CDR2 is SYGVKD. The CDR3 runs to 16 residues. CDR3 sequence reads: CAMRLGLASSTDTQYF. The CDR3, as DNA: TGTGCCATGAGGCTTGGCCTTGCGTCTAGCACAGATACGCAGTATTTT.

The gene calls are TRBV5-1 and TRBJ2-7; 9 bases agree with TRBD2. CDR3 length equals 17 residues. V lost 3 bases and J lost 2; bases outside the gene matches: 12. Germline V lookup: CDR1 SGHRS, CDR2 YFSETQ. The CDR3 DNA reads as TGCGCCAGCAGCTCCCTTGGTAGCGGGGGTACGACCTACGAGCAGTACTTC. This sequence encodes CASSSLGSGGTTYEQYF. Supplemented by reference TRBV5-1 and TRBJ2-7, the full variable domain reads KAGVTQTPRYLIKTRGQQVTLSCSPISGHRSVSWYQQTPGQGLQFLFEYFSETQRNKGNFPGRFSGRQFSNSRSEMNVSTLELGDSALYLCASSSLGSGGTTYEQYFGPGTRLTVT.

The chain carries TRBV13 and TRBJ1-4; D gene ambiguous. V was trimmed by 3 bases and J by 5 bases, leaving 7 bases between them. Germline V lookup: CDR1 PRHDT, CDR2 FYEKMQ (reference sequence). The CDR3 totals 13 residues. The CDR3 reads CASSFFLNEKLFF. For the CDR3, the DNA is TGTGCCAGCAGCTTTTTCCTCAATGAAAAACTGTTTTTT.

The chain has TRBV5-4 and TRBJ2-3; TRBD2 aligns across 10 bases. CDR1 and CDR2 (germline): SGHNT, YYREEE (reference sequence). Losses at the gene ends were 4 bases for V and 2 bases for J; bases not matched to a gene: 4. CDR3 length: 15 amino acids. CDR3 region: CASSRTSGLTDTQYF. The CDR3 DNA is TGTGCCAGCAGCAGGACTAGCGGACTCACAGATACGCAGTATTTT.

The V and J genes are TRBV9 and TRBJ2-6; a weak D match, TRBD2 (6 bases). The V and J ends lost 5 bases and 4 bases respectively, with 19 bases between them. This CDR3 contains 17 residues. Looked up from germline, CDR1 is SGDLS and CDR2 is YYNGEE. The CDR3 loop reads CASRKASGSGGANVLTF. CDR3 in DNA: TGTGCCAGCAGGAAAGCTTCCGGGAGTGGGGGGGCCAACGTCCTGACTTTC.

In this sample, this clone turned up a few times. The rearrangement links TRBV2 to TRBJ1-2; no definite D call. Germline V gene sequence: CDR1 SNHLY, CDR2 FYNNEI. V was cut by 2 bases and J by 4 bases, with 5 bases left in between. CDR3 length: 12 residues. The CDR3 coding sequence is TGTGCCAGCAGTGAATCGGTCTATGGCTACACCTTC. It yields the protein CASSESVYGYTF. Supplemented by reference TRBV2 and TRBJ1-2, the full variable domain reads EPEVTQTPSHQVTQMGQEVILRCVPISNHLYFYWYRQILGQKVEFLVSFYNNEISEKSEIFDDQFSVERPDGSNFTLKIRSTKLEDSAMYFCASSESVYGYTFGSGTRLTVV.

This rearrangement joins TRBV28 to TRBJ2-7; the D is unclear. This CDR3 is built from 12 residues. The V gene's germline CDR1 is MDHEN and CDR2 SYDVKM. V dropped 7 bases and J dropped 4 bases, with 11 bases sitting between them. The CDR3 DNA reads TGTGCCAGCACCGCCTCCGGGTACGAGCAGTACTTC. Its protein product is CASTASGYEQYF.

The count of this clone is one. This sequence joins TRBV5-4 and TRBJ2-1; perhaps TRBD2 as D (6 bases). Trimming cost V 0 bases and J 3 bases, with 10 bases left between them. This CDR3 contains 15 residues. The germline V gene encodes CDR1 SGHNT and CDR2 YYREEE (reference sequence). The CDR3 bases are TGTGCCAGCAGCTTGGGTAGCGGAGACTACAATGAGCAGTTCTTC. Translated: CASSLGSGDYNEQFF.

V is TRBV5-1 and J is TRBJ2-7, with a tentative D call TRBD2 (5 bases). V was clipped by 1 base and J by 5 bases, with 10 bases between them. The CDR3 covers 13 residues. CDR1 and CDR2 from the germline V gene are SGHRS and YFSETQ. The CDR3 sequence is CASSLRGQDEQYF. The CDR3 DNA is TGCGCCAGCAGCTTGCGGGGTCAGGACGAGCAGTACTTC.